The T cell receptor (beta chain) described here comes from a study of CD8+CD57+ T cells in acquired aplastic anemia. Genomic DNA provided the template from which TCR beta VDJ and CDR3 profiles were obtained. TCRdb itself ran the reads through MiXCR, one entry per CDR3 protein. Counted here are hundreds of thousands of distinct CDR3 sequences, about two thirds occurring once; the ten biggest clones make up 3% to 5%. With 2 bases clipped from V and 3 bases from J, the junction kept 12 bases outside the gene matches. CDR1 and CDR2 from the germline V gene are SGHTA and FQGNSA. The CDR3 has 17 residues. The chain links TRBV7-2 to TRBJ2-7, with 8 nucleotides matching TRBD1. The sample consisted of sorted CD4+, CD8+, or CD8+CD57+ T cells (not recorded which) from PBMCs. The receptor was isolated from a human donor in good health, serving as a control. The CDR3 DNA follows: TGTGCCAGCAGCTTACAACAGGGGGTAGGAGCTGGCTACGAGCAGTACTTC. As protein: CASSLQQGVGAGYEQYF.